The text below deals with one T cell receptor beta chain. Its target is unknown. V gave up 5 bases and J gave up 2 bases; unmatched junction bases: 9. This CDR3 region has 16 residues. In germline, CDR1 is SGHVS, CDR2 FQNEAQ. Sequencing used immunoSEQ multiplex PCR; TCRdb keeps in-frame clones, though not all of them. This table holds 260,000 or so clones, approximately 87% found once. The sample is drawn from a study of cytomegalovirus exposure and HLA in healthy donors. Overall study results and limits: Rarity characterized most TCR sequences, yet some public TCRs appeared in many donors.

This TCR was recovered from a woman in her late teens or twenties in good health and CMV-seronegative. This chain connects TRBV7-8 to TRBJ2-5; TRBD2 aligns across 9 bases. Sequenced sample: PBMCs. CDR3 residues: CASSQRLAAKQETQYF. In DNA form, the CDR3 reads TGTGCCAGCAGCCAAAGACTAGCGGCAAAACAAGAGACCCAGTACTTC.